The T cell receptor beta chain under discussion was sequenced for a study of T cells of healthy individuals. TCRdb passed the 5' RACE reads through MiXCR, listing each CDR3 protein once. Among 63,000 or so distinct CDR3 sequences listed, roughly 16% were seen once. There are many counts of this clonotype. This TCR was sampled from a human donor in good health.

Here the CDR3 reads CASSLTGGRTGELFF. The CDR3 region has the DNA TGTGCCAGCAGCTTGACAGGGGGCAGGACCGGGGAGCTGTTTTTT. The chain combines TRBV5-5 with TRBJ2-2; 9 nucleotides agree with TRBD1. Trimming took 1 base from V and 5 from J; bases not matched to a gene: 3. This CDR3 has 15 amino acids. Per the germline V gene, CDR1 is SGHKS and CDR2 is YYEKEE (reference sequence).